These T cell receptor beta chains were read from a single sample in a study of blood T cell repertoires in COVID-19. Produced via immunoSEQ multiplex PCR; TCRdb's table is partial and in-frame only. The table has 87,000 or so clones, over 80% seen once. The sequencing sample was made of peripheral blood. These receptors all come from a man aged 80 or over with acute or convalescent COVID-19. The CDR3 runs from the conserved cysteine through the conserved F or W. Each record gives: clone size, D gene, V gene, J gene, CDR3 protein, CDR3 DNA. The D gene is left open where the match is weak. Expanded clones get a size class; other rows say once, few or many, or leave the size out.

clone_size: -
d_call: -
v_call: TRBV28
j_call: TRBJ1-1
cdr3_aa: CASSFGGRGPEAFF
cdr3_nt: TGTGCCAGCAGTTTCGGAGGCAGGGGCCCTGAAGCTTTCTTT

clone_size: -
d_call: TRBD1
v_call: TRBV7-2
j_call: TRBJ1-1
cdr3_aa: CASTFLAGQGTTEAFF
cdr3_nt: TGTGCCAGCACTTTCCTGGCGGGACAGGGTACCACTGAAGCTTTCTTT

clone_size: once
d_call: -
v_call: TRBV3-1/TRBV3-2
j_call: TRBJ2-5
cdr3_aa: CASSQVLAGETQYF
cdr3_nt: TGTGCCAGCAGCCAAGTGCTAGCTGGAGAGACCCAGTACTTC

clone_size: -
d_call: -
v_call: TRBV6-5
j_call: TRBJ1-4
cdr3_aa: CASSNIWEKLFF
cdr3_nt: TGTGCCAGCAGTAACATCTGGGAAAAACTGTTTTTT

clone_size: -
d_call: TRBD2
v_call: TRBV14
j_call: TRBJ2-7
cdr3_aa: CASSPGGLAGEFYEQYF
cdr3_nt: TGTGCCAGCAGCCCGGGGGGACTAGCGGGAGAATTCTACGAGCAGTACTTC

clone_size: -
d_call: -
v_call: TRBV18
j_call: TRBJ1-1
cdr3_aa: CASSPSGYEAFF
cdr3_nt: TGTGCCAGCTCACCGAGCGGGTATGAAGCTTTCTTT

clone_size: few
d_call: -
v_call: TRBV6-2/TRBV6-3
j_call: TRBJ1-2
cdr3_aa: CASSYSGRGYTF
cdr3_nt: TGTGCCAGCAGTTACTCGGGGCGTGGCTACACCTTC

clone_size: -
d_call: -
v_call: TRBV4-1
j_call: TRBJ1-2
cdr3_aa: CASSQDPAGLNYGYTF
cdr3_nt: TGCGCCAGCAGCCAAGATCCGGCAGGGCTCAACTATGGCTACACCTTC

clone_size: -
d_call: -
v_call: TRBV7-2
j_call: TRBJ1-5
cdr3_aa: CASSLAGGQPQHF
cdr3_nt: TGTGCCAGCAGCTTAGCAGGGGGACAGCCCCAGCATTTT

clone_size: -
d_call: -
v_call: TRBV19
j_call: TRBJ1-2
cdr3_aa: CASSLVQGYGYTF
cdr3_nt: TGTGCCAGTAGTCTCGTACAGGGTTATGGCTACACCTTC

clone_size: -
d_call: -
v_call: TRBV5-1
j_call: TRBJ1-2
cdr3_aa: CASSLMGVQDPYGYTF
cdr3_nt: TGCGCCAGCAGCTTGATGGGAGTTCAGGACCCCTATGGCTACACCTTC

clone_size: -
d_call: -
v_call: TRBV15
j_call: TRBJ2-1
cdr3_aa: CATSNSQETGTYNEQFF
cdr3_nt: TGTGCCACCAGCAACTCCCAGGAGACGGGGACTTACAATGAGCAGTTCTTC

clone_size: -
d_call: TRBD1
v_call: TRBV29-1
j_call: TRBJ1-2
cdr3_aa: CSVGTGAPNYGYTF
cdr3_nt: TGCAGCGTCGGGACAGGGGCCCCTAACTATGGCTACACCTTC

clone_size: few
d_call: TRBD2
v_call: TRBV19
j_call: TRBJ2-1
cdr3_aa: CASSMRERNNEQFF
cdr3_nt: TGTGCCAGTAGTATGCGGGAGAGGAACAATGAGCAGTTCTTC

clone_size: -
d_call: -
v_call: TRBV10-1
j_call: TRBJ2-1
cdr3_aa: CASSERGSSYNEQFF
cdr3_nt: TGCGCCAGCAGTGAAAGGGGTAGCTCCTACAATGAGCAGTTCTTC

clone_size: -
d_call: -
v_call: TRBV2
j_call: TRBJ1-6
cdr3_aa: CASSEWGGVNSPLHF
cdr3_nt: TGTGCCAGCAGTGAATGGGGGGGGGTAAACTCACCCCTCCACTTT

clone_size: few
d_call: -
v_call: TRBV2
j_call: TRBJ2-6
cdr3_aa: CASSTSSGANVLTF
cdr3_nt: TGTGCCAGCAGTACTAGCTCTGGGGCCAACGTCCTGACTTTC

clone_size: -
d_call: -
v_call: TRBV3-1/TRBV3-2
j_call: TRBJ1-3
cdr3_aa: CASSQLDSGNTIYF
cdr3_nt: TGTGCCAGCAGCCAGCTGGACAGCGGAAACACCATATATTTT

clone_size: once
d_call: -
v_call: TRBV30
j_call: TRBJ2-5
cdr3_aa: CAWIPGSGETQYF
cdr3_nt: TGTGCCTGGATACCAGGGTCGGGTGAGACCCAGTACTTC

clone_size: -
d_call: TRBD1
v_call: TRBV19
j_call: TRBJ1-5
cdr3_aa: CASSTRSGDRVVSNQPQHF
cdr3_nt: TGTGCCAGTAGTACCCGGTCTGGAGACAGGGTTGTTAGCAATCAGCCCCAGCATTTT

clone_size: -
d_call: -
v_call: TRBV7-2
j_call: TRBJ1-3
cdr3_aa: CASSNNRNTIYF
cdr3_nt: TGTGCCAGCAGCAATAATAGAAACACCATATATTTT

clone_size: -
d_call: -
v_call: TRBV5-4
j_call: TRBJ2-7
cdr3_aa: CASSLRAGVIGEQYF
cdr3_nt: TGTGCCAGCAGCTTGCGGGCGGGTGTTATAGGGGAGCAGTACTTC

clone_size: -
d_call: TRBD2
v_call: TRBV5-1
j_call: TRBJ2-2
cdr3_aa: CASSLGGGTGELFF
cdr3_nt: TGCGCCAGCAGCTTGGGCGGGGGCACCGGGGAGCTGTTTTTT

clone_size: -
d_call: -
v_call: TRBV24-1
j_call: TRBJ2-5
cdr3_aa: CATSGPGGQETQYF
cdr3_nt: TGTGCCACCAGTGGCCCAGGGGGGCAAGAGACCCAGTACTTC

clone_size: -
d_call: -
v_call: TRBV6-6
j_call: TRBJ1-4
cdr3_aa: CATTWAVNEKLFF
cdr3_nt: TGTGCCACCACTTGGGCAGTAAATGAAAAACTGTTTTTT

clone_size: -
d_call: -
v_call: TRBV19
j_call: TRBJ1-2
cdr3_aa: CASSIIGQGGYTF
cdr3_nt: TGTGCCAGTAGTATAATCGGTCAGGGTGGCTACACCTTC

clone_size: -
d_call: TRBD1
v_call: TRBV18
j_call: TRBJ2-3
cdr3_aa: CASSSRGQDTQYF
cdr3_nt: TGTGCCAGCTCAAGCAGGGGGCAAGATACGCAGTATTTT

clone_size: -
d_call: -
v_call: TRBV2
j_call: TRBJ1-1
cdr3_aa: CASSEQGVIRNTEAFF
cdr3_nt: TGTGCCAGCAGTGAACAAGGGGTAATCCGGAACACTGAAGCTTTCTTT

clone_size: -
d_call: TRBD2
v_call: TRBV7-2
j_call: TRBJ2-1
cdr3_aa: CASSLASGRTTGNEQFF
cdr3_nt: TGTGCCAGCAGCTTGGCTAGCGGGAGGACTACGGGGAATGAGCAGTTCTTC

clone_size: once
d_call: TRBD2
v_call: TRBV19
j_call: TRBJ2-3
cdr3_aa: CASSIQGAGRADTQYF
cdr3_nt: TGTGCCAGTAGTATCCAGGGCGCGGGGAGGGCAGATACGCAGTATTTT

clone_size: few
d_call: -
v_call: TRBV7-9
j_call: TRBJ2-5
cdr3_aa: CASRRGQGEETQYF
cdr3_nt: TGTGCCAGCAGACGGGGGCAGGGGGAAGAGACCCAGTACTTC

clone_size: -
d_call: -
v_call: TRBV2
j_call: TRBJ2-7
cdr3_aa: CASSTGSVEQYF
cdr3_nt: TGTGCCAGCAGCACAGGGTCTGTCGAGCAGTACTTC

clone_size: -
d_call: TRBD2
v_call: TRBV23-1
j_call: TRBJ2-5
cdr3_aa: CASSQSPASGWETQYF
cdr3_nt: TGCGCCAGCAGTCAATCCCCGGCTAGCGGCTGGGAGACCCAGTACTTC

clone_size: -
d_call: -
v_call: TRBV30
j_call: TRBJ2-7
cdr3_aa: CAWNTGSREQYF
cdr3_nt: TGTGCCTGGAATACAGGTTCCCGGGAGCAGTACTTC

clone_size: -
d_call: -
v_call: TRBV7-2
j_call: TRBJ2-5
cdr3_aa: CASSLGRETQYF
cdr3_nt: TGTGCCAGCAGCTTAGGTCGGGAGACCCAGTACTTC

clone_size: -
d_call: TRBD1
v_call: TRBV7-8
j_call: TRBJ1-2
cdr3_aa: CASSLWTGDYGYTF
cdr3_nt: TGTGCCAGCAGTTTATGGACAGGGGACTATGGCTACACCTTC

clone_size: -
d_call: -
v_call: TRBV7-6
j_call: TRBJ2-1
cdr3_aa: CASSLRPGNPYNEQFF
cdr3_nt: TGTGCCAGCAGCTTACGGCCAGGAAACCCCTACAATGAGCAGTTCTTC

clone_size: once
d_call: TRBD1
v_call: TRBV9
j_call: TRBJ2-7
cdr3_aa: CASSAGQETYEQYF
cdr3_nt: TGTGCCAGCAGCGCAGGACAGGAGACCTACGAGCAGTACTTC

clone_size: -
d_call: TRBD1
v_call: TRBV6-5
j_call: TRBJ1-1
cdr3_aa: CASRLGDRMNTEAFF
cdr3_nt: TGTGCCAGCAGACTGGGGGACAGAATGAACACTGAAGCTTTCTTT

clone_size: -
d_call: TRBD2
v_call: TRBV19
j_call: TRBJ2-1
cdr3_aa: CASSIVASGGPEQFF
cdr3_nt: TGTGCCAGTAGTATAGTGGCTAGCGGGGGGCCGGAGCAGTTCTTC

clone_size: -
d_call: -
v_call: TRBV7-9
j_call: TRBJ1-6
cdr3_aa: CASSFREGSPLHF
cdr3_nt: TGTGCCAGCAGCTTCAGGGAAGGATCACCCCTCCACTTT

clone_size: -
d_call: TRBD2
v_call: TRBV11-3
j_call: TRBJ2-1
cdr3_aa: CASSSTSGAWNEQFF
cdr3_nt: TGTGCCAGCAGCTCCACTAGCGGGGCGTGGAATGAGCAGTTCTTC

clone_size: once
d_call: TRBD1
v_call: TRBV10-2
j_call: TRBJ1-2
cdr3_aa: CASSGGQGAFYGYTF
cdr3_nt: TGCGCCAGCAGTGGCGGACAGGGGGCCTTCTATGGCTACACCTTC

clone_size: -
d_call: TRBD1
v_call: TRBV27
j_call: TRBJ1-2
cdr3_aa: CASTRTGGGLGGYTF
cdr3_nt: TGTGCCAGCACCCGAACAGGGGGTGGGCTTGGTGGCTACACCTTC

clone_size: -
d_call: TRBD1
v_call: TRBV11-1
j_call: TRBJ1-6
cdr3_aa: CASSLEGQGANSPLHF
cdr3_nt: TGTGCCAGCAGCTTAGAGGGCCAGGGGGCGAATTCACCCCTCCACTTT

clone_size: -
d_call: -
v_call: TRBV7-2
j_call: TRBJ2-3
cdr3_aa: CASSPPQDTQYF
cdr3_nt: TGTGCCAGCAGCCCACCCCAGGATACGCAGTATTTT

clone_size: -
d_call: TRBD1
v_call: TRBV3-1/TRBV3-2
j_call: TRBJ1-4
cdr3_aa: CASRQFGQGDEKLFF
cdr3_nt: TGTGCCAGCAGACAATTCGGACAGGGGGATGAAAAACTGTTTTTT

clone_size: -
d_call: TRBD2
v_call: TRBV7-3
j_call: TRBJ2-1
cdr3_aa: CASSPTSGAQIEQFF
cdr3_nt: TGTGCCAGCAGCCCAACTAGCGGGGCTCAGATTGAGCAGTTCTTC

clone_size: -
d_call: -
v_call: TRBV6-2/TRBV6-3
j_call: TRBJ2-2
cdr3_aa: CASSYSSYTGELFF
cdr3_nt: TGTGCCAGCAGTTACTCTTCGTACACCGGGGAGCTGTTTTTT

clone_size: -
d_call: TRBD2
v_call: TRBV5-4
j_call: TRBJ2-7
cdr3_aa: CASGQAGAYYEQYF
cdr3_nt: TGTGCCAGCGGGCAAGCGGGGGCCTACTACGAGCAGTACTTC

clone_size: -
d_call: -
v_call: TRBV7-3
j_call: TRBJ1-2
cdr3_aa: CASSSGPGVSGYTF
cdr3_nt: TGTGCCAGCAGCTCCGGCCCGGGGGTTAGCGGCTACACCTTC

clone_size: -
d_call: -
v_call: TRBV7-8
j_call: TRBJ2-5
cdr3_aa: CASSQTEGKGTQYF
cdr3_nt: TGTGCCAGCAGCCAGACAGAAGGGAAAGGGACCCAGTACTTC

clone_size: -
d_call: TRBD1
v_call: TRBV27
j_call: TRBJ2-7
cdr3_aa: CASSPPGQGSYEQYF
cdr3_nt: TGTGCCAGCAGTCCACCGGGACAGGGGTCCTACGAGCAGTACTTC

clone_size: few
d_call: -
v_call: TRBV30
j_call: TRBJ1-4
cdr3_aa: CAWRVRTTTNEKLFF
cdr3_nt: TGTGCCTGGAGGGTCAGGACAACGACTAATGAAAAACTGTTTTTT

clone_size: few
d_call: TRBD1
v_call: TRBV5-1
j_call: TRBJ1-3
cdr3_aa: CASSGTGAGNTIYF
cdr3_nt: TGCGCCAGCAGCGGGACAGGGGCTGGAAACACCATATATTTT

clone_size: -
d_call: TRBD2
v_call: TRBV14
j_call: TRBJ2-2
cdr3_aa: CASSQDPQGTSGSRGETGELFF
cdr3_nt: TGTGCCAGCAGCCAAGACCCCCAAGGGACTAGCGGGAGCAGGGGTGAGACCGGGGAGCTGTTTTTT

clone_size: -
d_call: TRBD1
v_call: TRBV19
j_call: TRBJ1-1
cdr3_aa: CASSTQGVATEAFF
cdr3_nt: TGTGCCAGTAGTACGCAGGGGGTTGCCACTGAAGCTTTCTTT

clone_size: -
d_call: -
v_call: TRBV9
j_call: TRBJ2-2
cdr3_aa: CASSVGQGSYTGELFF
cdr3_nt: TGTGCCAGCAGCGTGGGGCAGGGGAGCTACACCGGGGAGCTGTTTTTT

clone_size: -
d_call: -
v_call: TRBV4-3
j_call: TRBJ1-1
cdr3_aa: CASSQDGQNTEAFF
cdr3_nt: TGCGCCAGCAGCCAAGATGGGCAGAACACTGAAGCTTTCTTT